The sequence of this TCR beta chain was determined in a study of regulatory T cells in long-lasting Graves disease. Time point meaning: newly diagnosed GD, antithyroid drugs for less than 3 months. From PBMCs, RNA was extracted and then used to make the TCR library. Building the TCR beta libraries relied on iRepertoire HTBI primers, and CDR3 regions underwent Arm-PCR. TCRdb called the multiplex PCR reads again in MiXCR, with one record for every CDR3 protein. The sample yields 500,000 to 700,000 distinct CDR3 sequences, roughly 15% seen once. CDR1 and CDR2 (germline): SGHVS, FQNEAQ. This CDR3 has 13 amino acids. V lost 10 bases and J lost 5; bases outside the gene matches: 7. This clonotype occurred a few times. These data were also reused for a study on T cells in Graves' hyperthyroidism and ophthalmopathy. That publication notes: The HTBI set primed first-round TCR CDR3 RT-PCR.

This TCR was sampled from a woman aged 30 to 39 with Graves disease. Sequencing was performed on peripheral blood mononuclear cells (PBMCs), taken at new diagnosis, from a patient treated with antithyroid drugs. V gene TRBV7-8 combines with J gene TRBJ1-1, with 10 bases identical to TRBD1. The CDR3 spells CATRQGAGTEAFF. The CDR3 DNA follows: TGTGCCACTAGACAGGGGGCGGGGACTGAAGCTTTCTTT.